This T cell receptor beta chain derives from a study of cytomegalovirus exposure and HLA in healthy donors. In its sample, this clone was seen a few times. 13 Jbeta primers and 60 Vbeta primers were used for the PCR. The table came from immunoSEQ multiplex PCR; TCRdb's copy has only in-frame clones and leaves some out. Found here are about 200,000 clones, 86% of them singletons; the top ten hold around 0.3%. Losses at the gene ends were 6 bases for V and 2 bases for J; bases not matched to a gene: 13. CDR3 size: 18 residues. The germline V gene encodes CDR1 MDHEN and CDR2 SYDVKM. The sample consisted of PBMCs. The source is a woman in her thirties in good health and CMV-seronegative. The rearrangement uses TRBV28 and TRBJ2-3, with TRBD2 matching over 11 bases. CDR3 bases: TGTGCCAGCAGACTCACCGGGACTAGCGGTCCTCACACAGATACGCAGTATTTT. Amino acid sequence: CASRLTGTSGPHTDTQYF.